In this sample, the clone carrying this T cell receptor (beta chain) turned up a few times. Its antigen is undetermined. The data were obtained in a study of T-cell memory formation after mild COVID-19. Overall study findings and caveats: That cross-reactive memory joined was suggested by some responding clones appearing in pre-infection memory.

This CDR3 region has 15 residues. Per the germline V gene, CDR1 is SGHRS and CDR2 is YFSETQ. V was clipped by 3 bases and J by 4 bases, with 16 bases between them. 5'RACE, which relied on constant-segment primers, yielded TCR alpha and TCR beta cDNA libraries carrying sample barcodes and UMIs. TCRdb re-called the 5' RACE reads with MiXCR, one entry per CDR3 protein. Of 450,000 to 700,000 distinct CDR3 sequences listed, roughly 18% are singletons. Sequences were obtained from PBMCs or a T cell subset sorted from them (not recorded which). The TCR originated in an adult woman who had mild COVID-19 (a few samples of this study predate the infection). Cell type and time point are not known. The chain links TRBV5-1 to TRBJ1-2; perhaps TRBD1 as D (6 bases). CDR3 sequence reads: CASSSGQPSTYGYTF. In DNA form, the CDR3 reads TGCGCCAGCAGCTCTGGACAGCCATCCACCTATGGCTACACCTTC.